One and the same sample provided the 24 T cell receptor beta chains below, sequenced in a study of CD8 T cells in ankylosing spondylitis. TCRdb used MiXCR to reprocess the 5' RACE reads, holding one entry per CDR3 protein. The sample includes about 360,000 distinct CDR3 sequences, roughly 20% of them seen just once. The sample was blood, either unsorted or a sorted T cell fraction (not recorded which). These receptors all come from a male donor with ankylosing spondylitis or in good health (not recorded which).

This clonotype was seen at least ten times. This rearrangement joins TRBV20-1 to TRBJ2-5, with 16 positions matching TRBD2. Germline CDR1 and CDR2: DFQATT and SNEGSKA (reference sequence). With 4 bases clipped from V and 2 bases from J, the junction kept 13 bases outside the gene matches. The CDR3 is 19 amino acids. CDR3: CSAKSDGTSGGGTQETQYF. DNA for the CDR3: TGCAGTGCTAAATCCGACGGGACTAGCGGGGGGGGGACTCAAGAGACCCAGTACTTC.

The rearrangement joins TRBV28 to TRBJ2-7, with D uncertain. With 1 base removed from V and 1 base from J, the gap between germline ends came to 20 bases. The CDR3 sequence is 18 residues long. Germline V CDR1 and CDR2: MDHEN, SYDVKM. The CDR3 DNA reads TGTGCCAGCAGTTTATTATCCAGAGTCTTAGTTGGGTCCTACGAGCAGTACTTC. This sequence encodes CASSLLSRVLVGSYEQYF.

V gene TRBV6-5 combines with J gene TRBJ2-2; D is uncertain. The V gene lost 2 bases and the J gene lost 6 bases, with 7 bases spanning the gap. The CDR3 runs to 13 residues. Germline CDR1 and CDR2: MNHEY and SVGAGI. The CDR3 coding sequence is TGTGCCAGCAGTTACATGAGGCCCGGGGAGCTGTTTTTT. This sequence encodes CASSYMRPGELFF.

Regarding this clonotype: The junction departs from germline at one end; a sequencing error may be responsible. V and J are TRBV12-3 or TRBV12-4 and TRBJ2-3; perhaps TRBD2 as D (7 bases). The CDR3 totals 18 residues. CDR3 in amino acids: CAISFLAGAFRAPDTQYF. CDR3 sequence (DNA): TGTGCCATCAGTTTTCTTGCGGGGGCCTTTAGGGCCCCAGATACGCAGTATTTT.

The chain recombines TRBV7-9 with TRBJ2-1; 10 positions agree with TRBD2. V lost 7 bases, J lost 4 bases, and 7 bases stayed unmatched. The CDR3 sequence is 15 residues long. Germline V gene lookup returns CDR1 SEHNR and CDR2 FQNEAQ (reference sequence). CDR3 protein: CASNELAGNYNEQFF. DNA for the CDR3: TGTGCCAGCAACGAACTAGCGGGGAATTACAATGAGCAGTTCTTC.

In this sample, this clonotype turned up a few times. This chain connects TRBV6-1 to TRBJ1-5, with TRBD1 matching over 10 bases. The CDR3 covers 15 residues. The germline gives CDR1 MNHNS, CDR2 SASEGT. V lost 6 bases and J lost 7; bases outside the gene matches: 9. CDR3 loop: CASSVGQGERQPQHF. The CDR3 DNA sequence: TGTGCCAGCAGCGTCGGACAGGGGGAACGACAGCCCCAGCATTTT.

The J gene is TRBJ2-3, the V gene TRBV27; D is unresolved. The length of the CDR3 is 14 residues. Germline CDR1 is MNHEY and CDR2 is SMNVEV (reference sequence). Trimming stripped 2 bases from V and 2 bases from J, with 8 bases between. This CDR3 reads CASSLRPYTDTQYF. CDR3 coding DNA: TGTGCCAGCAGTTTAAGGCCCTACACAGATACGCAGTATTTT.

Only a few counts were recorded for this clonotype. The CDR3 here is CASSAPRADTQYF. CDR3 nucleotides: TGTGCCAGCAGTGCCCCGCGGGCAGATACGCAGTATTTT. This chain uses TRBV25-1 with TRBJ2-3; TRBD2 might be the D (5 bases). The CDR3 sequence is 13 residues long. V lost 4 bases and J 4 bases, leaving 9 bases between the germline ends. Germline assignment: CDR1 MGHDK and CDR2 SYGVNS.

This clonotype was seen a handful of times. The chain combines TRBV4-1 with TRBJ2-3; D perhaps matches TRBD1 (5 bases). In germline, CDR1 is MGHRA, CDR2 YSYEKL. CDR3 length equals 22 residues. V was trimmed by 0 bases and J by 2 bases, leaving 30 bases between them. The CDR3 DNA sequence: TGCGCCAGCAGCCAAGAGGAAGACGGCAACTGGGGCCCGCGGTCTCTCACAGATACGCAGTATTTT. Protein: CASSQEEDGNWGPRSLTDTQYF.

V is TRBV19 and J is TRBJ2-7; D tentatively fits TRBD1 or TRBD2 (5 bases each). The length of the CDR3 is 14 residues. V shed 5 bases and J shed 3 bases, with 14 bases lying between them. Looked up from germline, CDR1 is LNHDA and CDR2 is SQIVND (reference sequence). CDR3 in DNA: TGTGCCAGTAGTTTGCCGGGACGGCACTACGAGCAGTACTTC. Amino acid sequence: CASSLPGRHYEQYF.

V is TRBV12-3 or TRBV12-4 and J is TRBJ2-5; 9 bases map to TRBD1. J gave up 7 bases and V 6 bases, and 6 bases lay outside the gene matches. The CDR3 totals 13 residues. CDR3 nucleotide sequence: TGTGCCAGCAGCCTCGACAGGGGGTGGACCCAGTACTTC. Protein sequence: CASSLDRGWTQYF.

The chain recombines TRBV12-5 with TRBJ1-1; D gene unclear. Trimming shortened V by 5 bases and J by 3 bases, and 7 bases separated the two germline ends. The CDR3 length is 12 residues. Germline V gene lookup returns CDR1 LGHNT and CDR2 FRNRAP. CDR3 coding DNA: TGTGCTAGTGGTATAGAATACACTGAAGCTTTCTTT. It translates to CASGIEYTEAFF.

The chain is built from TRBV5-4 and TRBJ2-2, with D maybe TRBD2 (7 bases). CDR1 and CDR2 (germline): SGHNT, YYREEE (reference sequence). The length of the CDR3 is 15 residues. The V end was cut by 4 bases, the J end by 7 bases, with 17 bases between. CDR3 sequence (DNA): TGTGCCAGCAGCACGGAAGGGGGGGCGAACGGGGAGCTGTTTTTT. Translated: CASSTEGGANGELFF.

The chain recombines TRBV12-3 or TRBV12-4 with TRBJ2-1, with a weak D call TRBD1 (5 bases). This CDR3 has 12 residues. The ends were cut back, 6 bases at V and 13 bases at J, with 16 bases in the middle. This CDR3 is CASSPRGDPQFF. CDR3 DNA sequence: TGTGCCAGCAGCCCTAGGGGCGACCCCCAGTTCTTC.

The chain is built from TRBV11-3 and TRBJ2-1; 15 bases align to TRBD2. J gave up 3 bases and V 4 bases, and 16 bases lay outside the gene matches. Germline V lookup: CDR1 SGHNT, CDR2 YENEEA. The CDR3 is 21 residues long. Written as DNA, the CDR3 is TGTGCCAGCAGCTCCGCCTCGGGACTAGCGGGGGGCCGGGTGGTCTACAATGAGCAGTTCTTC. As protein: CASSSASGLAGGRVVYNEQFF.

The chain uses TRBV4-1 and TRBJ2-7, with D possibly TRBD1 on 6 matching bases. Germline loops: CDR1 MGHRA, CDR2 YSYEKL. This CDR3 spans 14 amino acids. The V end lost 0 bases, the J end lost 4 bases, and 10 bases lay between the germline ends. For the CDR3, the DNA is TGCGCCAGCAGCCAAGACCCGGACAGTTACGAGCAGTACTTC. It codes for CASSQDPDSYEQYF.

Only a few counts were recorded for this clonotype. The chain combines TRBV29-1 with TRBJ2-5; D remains ambiguous. V was shortened by 0 bases and J by 1 base, with 9 bases between the two germline ends. Germline V gene sequence: CDR1 SQVTM, CDR2 ANQGSEA. This CDR3 contains 14 residues. This CDR3 is CSVEDPDPQETQYF. CDR3 coding DNA: TGCAGCGTTGAAGATCCCGACCCCCAAGAGACCCAGTACTTC.

In its sample, this clonotype was seen a few times. V usage is TRBV7-8 and J usage is TRBJ2-3; 9 bases agree with TRBD1. J was trimmed by 3 bases and V by 5 bases; bases with no gene match: 15. Looked up from germline, CDR1 is SGHVS and CDR2 is FQNEAQ. The CDR3 consists of 18 residues. CDR3 in DNA: TGTGCCAGCAGCCCCCGGGACAGGGTGATGATTGGGACAGATACGCAGTATTTT. Amino acids: CASSPRDRVMIGTDTQYF.

This clonotype was observed a few times. The gene calls are TRBV10-3 and TRBJ1-6; D gene unclear. The germline V gene encodes CDR1 ENHRY and CDR2 SYGVKD. Trimming cost V 3 bases and J 11 bases, with 14 bases left between them. The CDR3 is 14 amino acids. As DNA, the CDR3 is TGTGCCATCAGTGATTGGGGAATTGATGCACCCCTCCACTTT. As protein: CAISDWGIDAPLHF.

V gene TRBV11-1 combines with J gene TRBJ1-1; a weak D match, TRBD1 (5 bases). Between the trimmed V and J ends, which lost 0 bases and 4 bases, there was a span of 21 bases. CDR3 size: 18 residues. The germline gives CDR1 SGHAT, CDR2 FQDESV (reference sequence). This CDR3 reads CASSLAFGEHYGGTEAFF. CDR3 in DNA: TGTGCCAGCAGCTTAGCCTTCGGGGAGCACTATGGGGGCACTGAAGCTTTCTTT.

The V call is TRBV3-1, the J call TRBJ2-1, with 7 positions matching TRBD1. The length of the CDR3 is 16 residues. Losses at the gene ends were 1 base for V and 2 bases for J; bases not matched to a gene: 5. The germline gives CDR1 LGHDT, CDR2 YNNKEL (reference sequence). CDR3 sequence reads: CASSQGPGQPYNEQFF. DNA for the CDR3: TGTGCCAGCAGCCAAGGTCCGGGACAGCCCTACAATGAGCAGTTCTTC.

The V gene is TRBV7-3, the J gene TRBJ2-1; either TRBD1 or TRBD2 may fit D (5 bases each). CDR1 and CDR2 (germline): SGHTA, FQGTGA. Trimming removed 5 bases from V and 10 bases from J, with 21 bases in between. The CDR3 has 15 residues. Written as DNA, the CDR3 is TGTGCCAGCAGCGCCACCGGGACCCAAAGCCGGGAGCAGTTCTTC. It is translated as CASSATGTQSREQFF.

The chain couples TRBV7-2 to TRBJ2-5, with no clear D. The CDR3 is 15 amino acids. Trimming stripped 1 base from V and 5 bases from J, with 14 bases between. CDR1 SGHTA and CDR2 FQGNSA come from the germline V gene. This chain's CDR3 is CASSLEQAPGETQYF. The CDR3 DNA sequence: TGTGCCAGCAGCTTAGAGCAAGCACCTGGGGAGACCCAGTACTTC.

In this sample, this clonotype turned up a few times. This CDR3 is CSARGTGLADSGANVLTF. CDR3 nucleotides: TGCAGTGCTAGAGGGACAGGACTAGCGGACTCTGGGGCCAACGTCCTGACTTTC. The chain is built from TRBV20-1 and TRBJ2-6; 10 nucleotides line up with TRBD2. The CDR3 loop spans 18 amino acids. V shed 1 base and J 0 bases; nucleotides not matched to a gene: 6. Germline CDR1 DFQATT, CDR2 SNEGSKA (reference sequence).